Below, 26 T cell receptor beta chains from the same sample are listed, as sequenced in a study of shared clonotypes between healthy human individuals. Profiling relied on immunoSEQ multiplex PCR, and the TCRdb table lists in-frame clones only, not all of them. Here the sample spans around 2,000,000 clones, more than 85% being singletons. Only CD45RO-negative cells positively selected for CCR7 counted as naive CD8 cells, so terminally differentiated effector memory CD45RA+ cells were excluded. The specimen sequenced was naive CD8+ T cells from PBMCs. The receptors shown here come from a man between 18 and 29 years old in good health. Some clones in this sample may be carry-over from other donors' samples.

The chain has TRBV28 and TRBJ2-5; 9 bases line up with TRBD2. CDR1 is MDHEN and CDR2 is SYDVKM in the germline V gene. V trimming: 8 bases; J trimming: 1 base; junction bases outside the gene matches: 11. The length of the CDR3 is 16 residues. CDR3 residues: CASLLTPSGAQETQYF. In DNA, the CDR3 is TGTGCCAGCCTTCTTACCCCTAGCGGGGCCCAAGAGACCCAGTACTTC.

This clone was observed a single time. The chain links TRBV5-4 to TRBJ2-1; 9 bases line up with TRBD2. Germline V gene lookup returns CDR1 SGHNT and CDR2 YYREEE (reference sequence). This CDR3 contains 15 residues. Trimming removed 4 bases from V and 8 bases from J; junction bases left unmatched: 10. The CDR3 sequence: CASSGTGTSSHEQFF. CDR3 DNA sequence: TGTGCCAGCAGCGGAACCGGGACTAGCTCCCATGAGCAGTTCTTC. Based on the CDR3 plus reference TRBV5-4 and TRBJ2-1, the full variable domain is ETGVTQSPTHLIKTRGQQVTLRCSSQSGHNTVSWYQQALGQGPQFIFQYYREEENGRGNFPPRFSGLQFPNYSSELNVNALELDDSALYLCASSGTGTSSHEQFFGPGTRLTVL.

CDR3 nucleotide sequence: TGCGCCAGCAGCCAAGAGCCACAGAGAACCTACGAGCAGTACTTC. It codes for CASSQEPQRTYEQYF. The chain is built from TRBV4-1 and TRBJ2-7; D not resolved. Germline values: CDR1 MGHRA, CDR2 YSYEKL. This CDR3 contains 15 residues. The germline V and J ends were trimmed by 0 bases and 2 bases, with 11 bases remaining between them.

V gene TRBV9 combines with J gene TRBJ2-7; the match to TRBD2 covers 15 bases. Germline loops: CDR1 SGDLS, CDR2 YYNGEE. The CDR3 sequence is 16 residues long. V lost 7 bases and J lost 3; bases outside the gene matches: 8. CDR3 residues: CASDPTGLAGGYEQYF. The CDR3 bases are TGTGCCAGCGACCCCACGGGACTAGCGGGAGGCTACGAGCAGTACTTC.

This clone was recorded only once. The chain carries TRBV4-1 and TRBJ1-2; D uncertain. V was shortened by 4 bases and J by 1 base, with 16 bases between the two germline ends. The CDR3 contains 16 residues. Per germline, CDR1 MGHRA and CDR2 YSYEKL. The CDR3 region is CASSRDPTGGNYGYTF. CDR3 coding DNA: TGCGCCAGCAGCCGGGATCCCACCGGCGGTAACTATGGCTACACCTTC.

The chain carries TRBV7-9 and TRBJ2-7, with 7 bases aligning to TRBD2. Trimming at V came to 5 bases and at J to 0 bases, leaving 16 bases not matched to a gene. Germline values: CDR1 SEHNR, CDR2 FQNEAQ (reference sequence). The CDR3 spans 18 residues. The CDR3 DNA sequence: TGTGCCAGCAGCCGGACCTCCGGGCCTAGCGGAGGCTCCTACGAGCAGTACTTC. As protein: CASSRTSGPSGGSYEQYF.

The rearrangement uses TRBV7-8 and TRBJ1-1; D remains unclear. Germline loops: CDR1 SGHVS, CDR2 FQNEAQ. This CDR3 contains 13 residues. Trimming stripped 3 bases from V and 4 bases from J, with 9 bases between. DNA of the CDR3: TGTGCCAGCAGCTTCAGCGGGCTCACTGAAGCTTTCTTT. Translated: CASSFSGLTEAFF.

V and J are TRBV30 and TRBJ1-2; unclear D gene. CDR3 length equals 14 residues. The V end was cut by 0 bases, the J end by 8 bases, with 16 bases between. CDR1 and CDR2 from the germline V gene are GTSNPN and SVGIG (reference sequence). CDR3 coding DNA: TGTGCCTGGAGTGTACCATATCTACAGCTCGGCTACACCTTC. It specifies CAWSVPYLQLGYTF.

With respect to this clone: Different DNA sequences within this sample yield the same CDR3. This rearrangement joins TRBV7-9 to TRBJ1-5; D gene uncertain. Germline CDR1 is SEHNR and CDR2 is FQNEAQ (reference sequence). The CDR3 is 12 amino acids. The V gene lost 5 bases and the J gene lost 6 bases, with 8 bases spanning the gap. The CDR3 nucleotides are TGTGCCAGCAGCCTCGAATCTCAGCCCCAGCATTTT. This gives the protein CASSLESQPQHF.

The chain combines TRBV2 with TRBJ2-1, with unresolved D. V was clipped by 7 bases and J by 6 bases, with 25 bases between them. The CDR3 spans 17 residues. Germline V gene lookup returns CDR1 SNHLY and CDR2 FYNNEI. The CDR3: CASNGGGQTPLGNEQFF. CDR3 sequence (DNA): TGTGCCAGCAACGGCGGTGGGCAGACTCCTTTAGGCAATGAGCAGTTCTTC.

Written as DNA, the CDR3 is TGTGCCAGCAGCTTGGGGACTAGTGTGTTTGCCGGGGAGCTGTTTTTT. Protein sequence: CASSLGTSVFAGELFF. The chain combines TRBV11-2 with TRBJ2-2; 8 bases match TRBD2. Germline assignment: CDR1 SGHAT and CDR2 FQNNGV. Germline trimming cut 3 bases from V and 6 bases from J; bases unmatched to any gene: 9. This CDR3 contains 16 residues.

The chain carries TRBV6-5 and TRBJ2-1; 8 bases align to TRBD2. The CDR3 loop spans 15 amino acids. The V segment lost 7 bases and the J segment 10 bases; nucleotides outside the gene matches: 15. From germline, CDR1 is MNHEY and CDR2 SVGAGI. The CDR3 sequence: CASTPGGEGMREQFF. Written as DNA, the CDR3 is TGTGCCAGCACCCCGGGGGGGGAAGGTATGAGGGAGCAGTTCTTC.

This chain connects TRBV28 to TRBJ1-1; no clear D gene. This CDR3 has 13 amino acids. CDR1 MDHEN and CDR2 SYDVKM come from the germline V gene. Between the trimmed V and J ends, which lost 7 bases and 0 bases, there was a span of 9 bases. The CDR3 DNA reads TGTGCCAGCATCCCCGGCGTGAACACTGAAGCTTTCTTT. Translating it yields CASIPGVNTEAFF. Full variable domain (rest looked up from reference TRBV28 and TRBJ1-1): DVKVTQSSRYLVKRTGEKVFLECVQDMDHENMFWYRQDPGLGLRLIYFSYDVKMKEKGDIPEGYSVSREKKERFSLILESASTNQTSMYLCASIPGVNTEAFFGQGTRLTVV.

This clone came up a few times. This chain connects TRBV2 to TRBJ1-1; D is perhaps TRBD1 (5 bases). V gave up 2 bases and J gave up 4 bases, with 11 bases separating them. The CDR3 contains 14 residues. CDR1 is SNHLY and CDR2 is FYNNEI in the germline V gene. The CDR3, as DNA: TGTGCCAGCAGTGAATCCCGGGGCGGCACTGAAGCTTTCTTT. Its translation is CASSESRGGTEAFF.

This chain connects TRBV21-1 to TRBJ1-1. TRBV21-1 is recorded as a pseudogene. The CDR3 runs to 18 residues. Here the CDR3 reads CASTKLGTYASGDTEAFF. CDR3 in DNA: TGTGCCAGCACCAAACTAGGGACCTACGCCTCGGGGGACACTGAAGCTTTCTTT.

In this sample, this clone turned up once. The J gene is TRBJ1-2, the V gene TRBV19, with D perhaps matching TRBD1 (6 bases). Germline lookup yields CDR1 LNHDA and CDR2 SQIVND (reference sequence). V was clipped by 5 bases and J by 3 bases, with 16 bases between them. The CDR3 length is 15 residues. The CDR3 loop is CASSSTGTWYYGYTF. The CDR3 bases are TGTGCCAGTAGTTCTACAGGGACTTGGTACTATGGCTACACCTTC.

A word on this clone: The same CDR3 can be traced to other DNA sequences in this sample. The chain couples TRBV29-1 to TRBJ2-7, with 7 bases identical to TRBD1. This CDR3 contains 12 residues. Germline V gene data show CDR1 as SQVTM and CDR2 as ANQGSEA. The junction had 4 bases not matched to a gene; V was cut back by 6 bases and J by 2 bases. CDR3 coding DNA: TGCAGCGTCCGACAGGGCACCTACGAGCAGTACTTC. Amino acids: CSVRQGTYEQYF.

V and J are TRBV9 and TRBJ2-1; 9 bases fit TRBD2. Per germline, CDR1 SGDLS and CDR2 YYNGEE. V trimming: 0 bases; J trimming: 2 bases; junction bases outside the gene matches: 3. This CDR3 has 16 amino acids. CDR3 in DNA: TGTGCCAGCAGCGTAGTAGGCGGGAGGGCCTACAATGAGCAGTTCTTC. Encoded protein: CASSVVGGRAYNEQFF.

The rearrangement links TRBV5-1 to TRBJ2-2; 7 positions agree with TRBD2. With V trimmed by 2 bases and J by 7 bases, 8 bases remained unmatched. CDR3 length: 15 amino acids. Germline V CDR1 and CDR2: SGHRS, YFSETQ. In nucleotides, the CDR3 is TGCGCCAGCAGCTTTGAGCGGGGTTCCGGCGGGGAGCTGTTTTTT. Amino acids: CASSFERGSGGELFF.

The rearrangement links TRBV9 to TRBJ2-1; D might be TRBD1 or TRBD2, each matching 6 bases. Trimming removed 3 bases from V and 5 bases from J, with 15 bases in between. Germline-derived CDR1 and CDR2 are SGDLS and YYNGEE. CDR3 size: 15 residues. DNA of the CDR3: TGTGCCAGCAGCGGAGGGGGGCAGGGCCACAATGAGCAGTTCTTC. Residues: CASSGGGQGHNEQFF.

J is TRBJ2-3 and V is TRBV30; D gene uncertain. V shed 4 bases and J shed 5 bases, with 13 bases lying between them. The CDR3 is 13 amino acids. Germline CDR1 reads GTSNPN; CDR2 reads SVGIG (reference sequence). CDR3 DNA: TGTGCCTGGACCCATTGGATAGGAGATACGCAGTATTTT. As protein: CAWTHWIGDTQYF.

V usage is TRBV7-8 and J usage is TRBJ1-4; D may be TRBD1 (5 bases). The V end lost 5 bases, the J end lost 8 bases, and 15 bases lay between the germline ends. Germline V gene lookup returns CDR1 SGHVS and CDR2 FQNEAQ. The CDR3 length is 14 residues. In nucleotides, the CDR3 is TGTGCCAGCAGCCCGACAGTTAGGGAGGAAAAACTGTTTTTT. Translated: CASSPTVREEKLFF.

The chain recombines TRBV5-6 with TRBJ1-1; 11 nucleotides line up with TRBD1. The junction had 5 bases not matched to a gene; V was cut back by 3 bases and J by 1 base. This CDR3 spans 16 amino acids. The V gene's germline CDR1 is SGHDT and CDR2 YYEEEE. The CDR3 DNA follows: TGTGCCAGCAGCTGGGGACAGGGGGTTCCGAACACTGAAGCTTTCTTT. Its protein product is CASSWGQGVPNTEAFF. Complete variable domain (other parts from reference TRBV5-6 and TRBJ1-1): DAGVTQSPTHLIKTRGQQVTLRCSPKSGHDTVSWYQQALGQGPQFIFQYYEEEERQRGNFPDRFSGHQFPNYSSELNVNALLLGDSALYLCASSWGQGVPNTEAFFGQGTRLTVV.

CDR3 loop: CASSSQGFGYEQYF. The DNA of the CDR3 is TGTGCCAGCAGTTCACAGGGGTTCGGCTACGAGCAGTACTTC. The chain carries TRBV27 and TRBJ2-7, with 7 bases lining up with TRBD1. The CDR3 is 14 amino acids. Germline values: CDR1 MNHEY, CDR2 SMNVEV (reference sequence). V was pared by 4 bases and J by 3 bases, with 6 bases of the junction left unmatched.

The J gene is TRBJ2-7, the V gene TRBV6-5; D not resolved. This CDR3 region has 14 residues. V lost 2 bases and J lost 2, with 10 bases in between. Germline lookup yields CDR1 MNHEY and CDR2 SVGAGI. CDR3 amino acids: CASSYTRTPYEQYF. CDR3 coding DNA: TGTGCCAGCAGTTACACCAGGACCCCCTACGAGCAGTACTTC.

CDR3 nucleotide sequence: TGTGCCAGCAGCCAAGATCGTGACAGGGGTATCGAGCAGTACTTC. Its protein product is CASSQDRDRGIEQYF. The chain recombines TRBV4-2 with TRBJ2-7; 8 nucleotides agree with TRBD1. There are 15 residues in the CDR3. V shed 0 bases and J 6 bases; nucleotides not matched to a gene: 7. From germline, CDR1 is LGHNA and CDR2 YNFKEQ.